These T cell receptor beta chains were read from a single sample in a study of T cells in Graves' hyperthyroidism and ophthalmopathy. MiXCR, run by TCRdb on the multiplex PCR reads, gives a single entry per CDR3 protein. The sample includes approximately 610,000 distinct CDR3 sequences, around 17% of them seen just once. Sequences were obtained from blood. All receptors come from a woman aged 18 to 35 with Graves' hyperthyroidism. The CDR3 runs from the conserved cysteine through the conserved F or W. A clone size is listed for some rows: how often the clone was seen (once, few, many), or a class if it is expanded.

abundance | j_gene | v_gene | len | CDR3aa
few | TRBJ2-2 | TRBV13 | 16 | CASSLGRGVRTGELFF
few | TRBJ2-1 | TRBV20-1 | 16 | CSARDRGRTTYNEQFF
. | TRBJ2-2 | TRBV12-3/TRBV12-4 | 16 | CASRDPREKNTGELFF
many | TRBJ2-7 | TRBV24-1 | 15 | CATSDFSGGTYEQYF
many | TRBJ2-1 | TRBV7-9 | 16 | CASSSKTLSSYNEQFF
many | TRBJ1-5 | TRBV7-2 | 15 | CASSAGPRQNQPQHF
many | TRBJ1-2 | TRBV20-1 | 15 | CSARDYTGESYGYTF
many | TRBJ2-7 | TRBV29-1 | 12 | CSVQSGAYEQYF
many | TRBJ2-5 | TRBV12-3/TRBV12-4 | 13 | CASSRDRVETQYF
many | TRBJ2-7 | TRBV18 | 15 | CASSPRTGRAYEQYF
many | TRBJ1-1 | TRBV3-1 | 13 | CASRSGQGIGAFF
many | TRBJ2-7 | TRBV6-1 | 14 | CASSPRTLSWEQYF
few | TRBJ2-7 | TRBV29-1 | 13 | CSGWDRVRHEQYF
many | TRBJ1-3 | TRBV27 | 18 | CASSLSPPGQGARNTIYF
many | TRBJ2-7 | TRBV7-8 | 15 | CASSLGTSSPYEQYF
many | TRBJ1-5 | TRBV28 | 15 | CASSLYRNSNQPQHF
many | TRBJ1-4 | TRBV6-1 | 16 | CASRRAGVATNEKLFF
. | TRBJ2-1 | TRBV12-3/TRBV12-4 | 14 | CASSYLAGVAEQFF
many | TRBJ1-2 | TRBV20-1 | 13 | CSATDRQFYGYTF
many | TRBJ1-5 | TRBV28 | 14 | CATTPWGNNQPQHF
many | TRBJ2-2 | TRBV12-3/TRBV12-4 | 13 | CASSPQGPGELFF
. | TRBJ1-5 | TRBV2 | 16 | CASSGYRGGSNQPQHF
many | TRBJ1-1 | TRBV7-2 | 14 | CASSRRGGGTEAFF
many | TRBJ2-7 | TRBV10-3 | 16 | CAIAGTSGRLSYEQYF
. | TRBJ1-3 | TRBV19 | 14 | CASSIEASGNTIYF
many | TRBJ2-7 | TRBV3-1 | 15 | CASSQEGVRSYEQYF
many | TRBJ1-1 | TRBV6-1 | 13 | CASSPTLRTEAFF
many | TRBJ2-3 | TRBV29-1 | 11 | CSVEEADTQYF
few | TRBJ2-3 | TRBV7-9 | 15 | CASRHAVDGTDTQYF
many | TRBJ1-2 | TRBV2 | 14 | CASSENLGNYGYTF
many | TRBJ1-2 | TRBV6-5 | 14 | CASSYSREGYGYTF
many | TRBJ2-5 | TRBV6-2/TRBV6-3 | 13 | CASGAEGRETQYF
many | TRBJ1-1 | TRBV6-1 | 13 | CASSTGVATEAFF
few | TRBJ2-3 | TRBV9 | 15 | CASSDSGSQADTQYF
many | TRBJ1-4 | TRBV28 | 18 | CASSDTTQGWGPTEKLFF
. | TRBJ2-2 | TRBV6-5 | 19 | CASNPRGTGAPRSTGELFF
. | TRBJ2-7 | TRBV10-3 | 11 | CATKGQYEQYF
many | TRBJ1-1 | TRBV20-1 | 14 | CSAREAAMNTEAFF
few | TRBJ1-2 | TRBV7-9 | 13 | CASSLQTNYGYTF
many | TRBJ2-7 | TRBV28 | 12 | CASGDWDYEQYF
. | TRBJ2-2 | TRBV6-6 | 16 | CASSYSEQGGSGELFF
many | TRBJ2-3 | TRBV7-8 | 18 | CASRHPMGPGQAADTQYF
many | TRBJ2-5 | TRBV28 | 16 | CASSLLGSANQETQYF
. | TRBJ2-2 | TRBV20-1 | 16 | CSAIKGGLKNTGELFF
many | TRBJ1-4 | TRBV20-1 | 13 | CSARDMGAEKLFF
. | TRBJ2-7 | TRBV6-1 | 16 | CASSPSRQVGVYEQYF
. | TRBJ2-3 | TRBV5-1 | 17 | CASSLVGGGSSTDTQYF
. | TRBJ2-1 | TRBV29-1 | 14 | CSVDRQNSYNEQFF
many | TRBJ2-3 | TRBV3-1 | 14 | CASSPMTSPDTQYF
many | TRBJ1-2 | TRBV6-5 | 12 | CASSYIVHGYTF
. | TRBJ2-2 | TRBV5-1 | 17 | CASSPSVRAANTGELFF
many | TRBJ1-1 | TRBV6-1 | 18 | CASRRSTGGSAMNTEAFF
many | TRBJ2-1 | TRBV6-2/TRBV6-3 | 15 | CASSHGQGSYNEQFF